This T cell receptor beta chain was documented in a study of blood T cell repertoires in COVID-19. For the study at large: In each case, the material was cDNA or gDNA derived from T cells, B-cell-depleted T cells, or PBMCs.

Patients of the Seattle cohort, enrolled during active infection, were followed longitudinally. Measured with immunoSEQ multiplex PCR; TCRdb has only the in-frame clones, and not every one. The sample carries about 210,000 clones, just under 85% recorded once. The V end lost 4 bases, the J end lost 0 bases, and 6 bases lay between the germline ends. The CDR3 runs 14 residues. Per the germline V gene, CDR1 is WNHNN and CDR2 is SYGVQD (reference sequence). The sample comprised peripheral blood. V is TRBV10-1 and J is TRBJ2-2; D remains unclear. The receptor was derived from a man in his sixties with COVID-19, enrolled during active disease. The CDR3 protein is CASSAPTNTGELFF. In DNA, the CDR3 is TGCGCCAGCAGTGCACCTACGAACACCGGGGAGCTGTTTTTT.